These T cell receptor beta chains were read from a single sample in a study of T cells in Graves' hyperthyroidism and ophthalmopathy. TCRdb ran MiXCR on the multiplex PCR reads and lists one entry per CDR3 protein. The data contain fewer than 900,000 distinct CDR3 sequences, around 15% of them singletons. What was sequenced was blood. These receptors were obtained from a man between 18 and 29 years old with Graves' hyperthyroidism. Each CDR3 is given with its conserved first and last residue. The D gene is left open where the match is weak. Not every row has a clone size; where given, it reads once, few, many or a size class.

D gene: .
V gene: TRBV27
clone size: many
J gene: TRBJ2-7
CDR3 protein: CASSLRVSYEQYF
CDR3 DNA: TGTGCCAGCAGTTTACGGGTTTCCTACGAGCAGTACTTC

D gene: .
V gene: TRBV28
clone size: many
J gene: TRBJ1-1
CDR3 protein: CASSSEGRPINTEAFF
CDR3 DNA: TGTGCCAGCAGTTCCGAGGGGCGACCCATAAACACTGAAGCTTTCTTT

D gene: TRBD1
V gene: TRBV29-1
clone size: few
J gene: TRBJ2-7
CDR3 protein: CSALGQGALSYEQYF
CDR3 DNA: TGCAGCGCCCTAGGACAGGGGGCACTCTCCTACGAGCAGTACTTC

D gene: TRBD2
V gene: TRBV28
clone size: .
J gene: TRBJ2-7
CDR3 protein: CASRPPGLAGGPVYEQYF
CDR3 DNA: TGTGCCAGCAGGCCTCCGGGACTAGCGGGAGGGCCCGTTTACGAGCAGTACTTC

D gene: TRBD2
V gene: TRBV27
clone size: .
J gene: TRBJ2-1
CDR3 protein: CASTILSRDYSYNEQFF
CDR3 DNA: TGTGCCAGCACCATACTCTCTCGGGACTATTCCTACAATGAGCAGTTCTTC

D gene: TRBD1
V gene: TRBV7-8
clone size: many
J gene: TRBJ2-1
CDR3 protein: CASSTTGTGSHEQFF
CDR3 DNA: TGTGCCAGCAGCACGACCGGGACAGGGTCCCATGAGCAGTTCTTC

D gene: .
V gene: TRBV7-9
clone size: few
J gene: TRBJ2-2
CDR3 protein: CASSLGALGNTGELFF
CDR3 DNA: TGTGCCAGCAGCCTTGGTGCCTTGGGGAACACCGGGGAGCTGTTTTTT

D gene: TRBD1
V gene: TRBV20-1
clone size: many
J gene: TRBJ2-7
CDR3 protein: CSAYGQVTSYEQYF
CDR3 DNA: TGCAGTGCTTACGGACAGGTTACCTCCTACGAGCAGTACTTC

D gene: .
V gene: TRBV7-4
clone size: .
J gene: TRBJ2-1
CDR3 protein: CASSLGGFYSEQFF
CDR3 DNA: TGTGCCAGCAGCTTAGGAGGGTTCTACAGTGAGCAGTTCTTC

D gene: .
V gene: TRBV5-1
clone size: .
J gene: TRBJ2-5
CDR3 protein: CASSLGATQETQYF
CDR3 DNA: TGCGCCAGCAGCTTGGGAGCCACCCAAGAGACCCAGTACTTC

D gene: .
V gene: TRBV18
clone size: .
J gene: TRBJ2-1
CDR3 protein: CASSPQSFTKYNEQFF
CDR3 DNA: TGTGCCAGCTCACCTCAGTCCTTCACTAAATACAATGAGCAGTTCTTC

D gene: .
V gene: TRBV28
clone size: .
J gene: TRBJ1-2
CDR3 protein: CASRPPPLFYGYTF
CDR3 DNA: TGTGCCAGCAGGCCCCCTCCCCTGTTTTACGGCTACACCTTC

D gene: TRBD1
V gene: TRBV3-1
clone size: .
J gene: TRBJ2-5
CDR3 protein: CASSRQGIGETQYF
CDR3 DNA: TGTGCCAGCAGCCGACAGGGGATTGGAGAGACCCAGTACTTC